This T cell receptor beta chain was sequenced in a study of CD4 T cells in relation to SARS-CoV-2 and coronaviruses. The CDR3 sequence is 14 residues long. Looked up from germline, CDR1 is SGHTA and CDR2 is FQGNSA. The V end lost 5 bases, the J end lost 7 bases, and 12 bases lay between the germline ends. The assay was immunoSEQ multiplex PCR, and TCRdb's table has in-frame clones only and misses some. The table includes about 23,000 clones, 65% to 80% detected once. This clone turned up a few times. Its antigen is currently unknown. The unexposed donors gave CD4+ T cells in about 2011-2018, prior to COVID-19. CD4+ T cells were isolated from the cells after about nine days of culture.

V usage is TRBV7-2 and J usage is TRBJ1-6; D gene uncertain. The sample taken for sequencing was CD4+ T cells from PBMCs, cultured in vitro. This receptor was identified in a human donor in good health. CDR3 loop: CASSPRASNSPLHF. In nucleotides, the CDR3 is TGTGCCAGCAGCCCCAGAGCCTCAAATTCACCCCTCCACTTT.